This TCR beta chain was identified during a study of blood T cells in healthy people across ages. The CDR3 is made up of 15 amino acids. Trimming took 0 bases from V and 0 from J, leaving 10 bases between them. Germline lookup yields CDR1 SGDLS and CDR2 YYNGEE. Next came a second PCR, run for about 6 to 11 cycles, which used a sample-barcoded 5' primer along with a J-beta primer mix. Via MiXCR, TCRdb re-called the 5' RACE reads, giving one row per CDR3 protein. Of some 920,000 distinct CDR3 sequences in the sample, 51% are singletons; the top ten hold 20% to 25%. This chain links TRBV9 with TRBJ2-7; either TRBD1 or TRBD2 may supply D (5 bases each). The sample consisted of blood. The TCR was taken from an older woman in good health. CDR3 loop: CASSVGGSSSYEQYF. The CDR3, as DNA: TGTGCCAGCAGCGTAGGGGGGTCGAGCTCCTACGAGCAGTACTTC.